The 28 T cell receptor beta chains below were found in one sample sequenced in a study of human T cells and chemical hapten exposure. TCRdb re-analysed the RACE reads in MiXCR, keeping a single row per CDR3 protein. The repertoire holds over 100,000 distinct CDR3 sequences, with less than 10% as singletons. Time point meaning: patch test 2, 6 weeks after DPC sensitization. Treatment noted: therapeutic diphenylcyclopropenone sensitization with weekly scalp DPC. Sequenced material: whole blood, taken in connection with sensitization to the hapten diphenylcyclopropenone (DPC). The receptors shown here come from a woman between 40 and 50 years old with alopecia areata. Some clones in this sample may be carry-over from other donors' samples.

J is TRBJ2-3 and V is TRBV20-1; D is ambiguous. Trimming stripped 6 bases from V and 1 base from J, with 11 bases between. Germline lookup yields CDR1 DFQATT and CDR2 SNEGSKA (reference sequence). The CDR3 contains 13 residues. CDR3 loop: CSAPRAGTDTQYF. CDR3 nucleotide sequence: TGCAGTGCCCCAAGGGCGGGCACAGATACGCAGTATTTT.

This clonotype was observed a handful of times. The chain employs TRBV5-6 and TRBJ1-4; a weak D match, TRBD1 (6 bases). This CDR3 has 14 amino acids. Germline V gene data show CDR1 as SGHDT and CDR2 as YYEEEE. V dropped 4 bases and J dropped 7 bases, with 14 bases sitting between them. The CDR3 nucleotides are TGTGCCAGCAGCACGCGGACAGAGGGTGAAAAACTGTTTTTT. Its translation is CASSTRTEGEKLFF.

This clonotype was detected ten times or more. The CDR3 nucleotides read TGTGCCAGCAGCTTGGGACAGGGTCGAAACACCATATATTTT. Translating gives CASSLGQGRNTIYF. The chain is built from TRBV7-2 and TRBJ1-3; 9 positions agree with TRBD1. Trimming cost V 3 bases and J 5 bases; bases outside gene matches: 2. The germline V gene has CDR1 SGHTA and CDR2 FQGNSA. The CDR3 covers 14 residues.

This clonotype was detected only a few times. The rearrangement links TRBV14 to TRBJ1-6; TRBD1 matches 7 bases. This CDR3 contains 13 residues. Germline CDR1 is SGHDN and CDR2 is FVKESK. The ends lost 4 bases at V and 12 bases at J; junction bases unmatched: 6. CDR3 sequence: CASSPGQSGPLHF. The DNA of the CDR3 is TGTGCCAGCAGCCCGGGACAGTCAGGACCCCTCCACTTT.

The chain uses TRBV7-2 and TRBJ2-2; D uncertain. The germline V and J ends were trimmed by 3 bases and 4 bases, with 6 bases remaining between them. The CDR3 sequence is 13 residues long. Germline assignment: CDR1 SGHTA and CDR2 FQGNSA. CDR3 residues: CASSFHSTGELFF. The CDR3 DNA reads TGTGCCAGCAGCTTCCACAGCACCGGGGAGCTGTTTTTT.

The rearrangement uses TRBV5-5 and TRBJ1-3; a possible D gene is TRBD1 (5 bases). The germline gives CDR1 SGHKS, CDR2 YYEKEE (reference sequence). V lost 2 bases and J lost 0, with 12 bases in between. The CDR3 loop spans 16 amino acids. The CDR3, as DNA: TGTGCCAGCAGCTTTGGGTTACAGGCCTCTGGAAACACCATATATTTT. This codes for CASSFGLQASGNTIYF.

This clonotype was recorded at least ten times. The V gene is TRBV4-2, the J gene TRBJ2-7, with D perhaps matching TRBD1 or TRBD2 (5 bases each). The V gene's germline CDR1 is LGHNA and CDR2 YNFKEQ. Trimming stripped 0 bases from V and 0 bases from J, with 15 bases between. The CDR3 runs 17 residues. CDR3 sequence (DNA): TGTGCCAGCAGCCAAGATCTTGTGGGGGAGAGCTCCTACGAGCAGTACTTC. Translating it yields CASSQDLVGESSYEQYF.

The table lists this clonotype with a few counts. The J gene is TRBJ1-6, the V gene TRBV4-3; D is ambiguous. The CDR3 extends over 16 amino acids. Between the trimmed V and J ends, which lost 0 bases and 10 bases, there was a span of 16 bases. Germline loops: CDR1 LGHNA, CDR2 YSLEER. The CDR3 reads CASSQDGEAPRSPLHF. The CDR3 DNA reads TGCGCCAGCAGCCAAGACGGCGAGGCCCCGCGGTCACCCCTCCACTTT.

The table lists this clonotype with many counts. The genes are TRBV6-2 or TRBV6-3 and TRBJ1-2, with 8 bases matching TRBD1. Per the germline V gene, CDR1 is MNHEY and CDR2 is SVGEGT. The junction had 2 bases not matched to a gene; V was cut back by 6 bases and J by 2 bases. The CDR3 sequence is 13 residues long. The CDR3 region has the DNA TGTGCCAGCAGGGACAGGGACAACTATGGCTACACCTTC. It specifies CASRDRDNYGYTF.

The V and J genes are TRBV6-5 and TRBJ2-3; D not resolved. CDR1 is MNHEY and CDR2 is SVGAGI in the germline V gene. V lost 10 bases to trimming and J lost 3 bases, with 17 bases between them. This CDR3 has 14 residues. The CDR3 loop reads CATASQRATDTQYF. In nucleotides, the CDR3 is TGTGCCACAGCGTCTCAACGGGCAACAGATACGCAGTATTTT.

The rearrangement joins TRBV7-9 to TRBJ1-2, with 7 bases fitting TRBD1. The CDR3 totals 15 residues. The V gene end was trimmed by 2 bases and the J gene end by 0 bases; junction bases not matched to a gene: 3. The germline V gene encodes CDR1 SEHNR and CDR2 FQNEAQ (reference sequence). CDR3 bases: TGTGCCAGCAGCTTATCTCAGGGGGCTAACTATGGCTACACCTTC. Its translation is CASSLSQGANYGYTF.

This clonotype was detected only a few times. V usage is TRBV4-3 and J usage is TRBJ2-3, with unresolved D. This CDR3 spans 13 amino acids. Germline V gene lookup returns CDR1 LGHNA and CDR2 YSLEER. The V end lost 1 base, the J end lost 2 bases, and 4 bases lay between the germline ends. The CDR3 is CASSQGITDTQYF. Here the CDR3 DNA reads TGCGCCAGCAGCCAAGGGATCACAGATACGCAGTATTTT.

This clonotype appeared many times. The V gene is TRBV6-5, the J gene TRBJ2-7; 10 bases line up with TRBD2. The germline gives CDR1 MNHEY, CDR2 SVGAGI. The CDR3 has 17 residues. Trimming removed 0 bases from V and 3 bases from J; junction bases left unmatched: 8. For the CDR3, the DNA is TGTGCCAGCAGTTACTCGATCCTAGCGGGGGCTGGCTACGAGCAGTACTTC. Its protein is CASSYSILAGAGYEQYF.

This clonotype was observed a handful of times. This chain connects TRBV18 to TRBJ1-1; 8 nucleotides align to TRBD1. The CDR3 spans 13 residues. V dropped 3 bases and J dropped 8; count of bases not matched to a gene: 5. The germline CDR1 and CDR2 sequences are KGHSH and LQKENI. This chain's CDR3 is CASSPGQVPEAFF. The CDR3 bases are TGTGCCAGCTCACCGGGACAGGTTCCCGAAGCTTTCTTT. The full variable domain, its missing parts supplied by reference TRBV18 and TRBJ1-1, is NAGVMQNPRHLVRRRGQEARLRCSPMKGHSHVYWYRQLPEEGLKFMVYLQKENIIDESGMPKERFSAEFPKEGPSILRIQQVVRGDSAAYFCASSPGQVPEAFFGQGTRLTVV.

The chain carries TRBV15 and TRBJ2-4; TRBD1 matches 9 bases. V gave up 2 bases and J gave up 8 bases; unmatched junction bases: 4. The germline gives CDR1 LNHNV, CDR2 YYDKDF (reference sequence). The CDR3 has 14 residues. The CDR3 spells CATSRSRQGDIQYF. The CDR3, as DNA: TGTGCCACCAGCAGATCAAGACAGGGGGACATTCAGTACTTC.

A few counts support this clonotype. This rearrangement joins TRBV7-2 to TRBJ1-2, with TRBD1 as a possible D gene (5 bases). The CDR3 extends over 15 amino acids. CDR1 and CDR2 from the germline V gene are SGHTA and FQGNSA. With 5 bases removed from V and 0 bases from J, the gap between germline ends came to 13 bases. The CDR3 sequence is CASSPGHTTNYGYTF. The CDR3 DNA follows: TGTGCCAGCAGCCCCGGACATACGACTAACTATGGCTACACCTTC.

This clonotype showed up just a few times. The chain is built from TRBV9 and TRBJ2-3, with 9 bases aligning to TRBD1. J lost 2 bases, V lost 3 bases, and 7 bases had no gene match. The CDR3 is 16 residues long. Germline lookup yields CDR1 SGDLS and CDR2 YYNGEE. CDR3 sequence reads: CASSDNRGQDTDTQYF. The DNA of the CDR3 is TGTGCCAGCAGCGATAACAGGGGGCAGGACACAGATACGCAGTATTTT.

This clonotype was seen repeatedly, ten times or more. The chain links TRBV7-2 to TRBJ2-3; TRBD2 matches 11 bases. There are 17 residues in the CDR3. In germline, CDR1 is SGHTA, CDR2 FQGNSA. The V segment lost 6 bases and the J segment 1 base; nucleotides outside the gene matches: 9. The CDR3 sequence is CASRPPPGLAGTDTQYF. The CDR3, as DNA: TGTGCCAGCAGGCCTCCCCCGGGACTAGCGGGCACAGATACGCAGTATTTT.

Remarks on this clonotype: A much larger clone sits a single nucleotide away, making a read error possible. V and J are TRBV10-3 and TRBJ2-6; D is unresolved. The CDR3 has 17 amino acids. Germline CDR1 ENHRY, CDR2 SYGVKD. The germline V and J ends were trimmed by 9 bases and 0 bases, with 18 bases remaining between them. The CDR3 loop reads CAIPTRAVCSGANVLTF. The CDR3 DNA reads TGTGCCATTCCGACCCGGGCGGTGTGCTCTGGGGCCAACGTCCTGACTTTC.

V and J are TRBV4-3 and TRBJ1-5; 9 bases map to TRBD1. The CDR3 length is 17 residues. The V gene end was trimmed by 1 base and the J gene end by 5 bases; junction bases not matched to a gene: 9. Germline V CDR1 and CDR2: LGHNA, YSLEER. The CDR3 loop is CASSQVLTGGRDQPQHF. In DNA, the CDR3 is TGCGCCAGCAGCCAAGTTTTGACAGGGGGAAGAGATCAGCCCCAGCATTTT.

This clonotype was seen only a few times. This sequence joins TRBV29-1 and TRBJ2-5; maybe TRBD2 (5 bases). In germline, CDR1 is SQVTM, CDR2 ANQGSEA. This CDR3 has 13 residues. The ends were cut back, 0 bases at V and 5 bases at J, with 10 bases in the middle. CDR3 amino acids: CSVEEFGKETQYF. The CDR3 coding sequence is TGCAGCGTTGAAGAATTCGGGAAGGAGACCCAGTACTTC.

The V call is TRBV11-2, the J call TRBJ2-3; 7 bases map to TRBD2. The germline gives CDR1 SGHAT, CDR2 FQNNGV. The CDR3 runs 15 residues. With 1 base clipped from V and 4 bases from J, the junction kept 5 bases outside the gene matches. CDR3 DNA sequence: TGTGCCAGCAGCTTAGTGGGGGGGGGAGCAGATACGCAGTATTTT. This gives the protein CASSLVGGGADTQYF.

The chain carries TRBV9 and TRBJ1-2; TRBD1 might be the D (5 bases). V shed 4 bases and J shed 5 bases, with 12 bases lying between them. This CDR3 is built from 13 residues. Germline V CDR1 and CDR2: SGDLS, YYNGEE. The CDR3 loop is CASSPSRGYGYTF. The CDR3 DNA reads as TGTGCCAGCAGCCCCTCCCGGGGGTATGGCTACACCTTC.

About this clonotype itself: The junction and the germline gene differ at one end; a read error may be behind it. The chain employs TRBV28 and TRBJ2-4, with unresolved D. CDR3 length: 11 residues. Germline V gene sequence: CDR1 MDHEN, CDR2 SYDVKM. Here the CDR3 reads CASSLGPGYVF. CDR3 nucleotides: TGTGCCAGCAGTTTAGGACCAGGATACGTCTTC.

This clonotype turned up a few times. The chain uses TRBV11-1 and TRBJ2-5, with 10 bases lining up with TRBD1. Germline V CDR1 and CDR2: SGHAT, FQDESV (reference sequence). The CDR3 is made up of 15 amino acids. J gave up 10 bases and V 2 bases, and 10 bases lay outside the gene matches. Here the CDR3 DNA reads TGTGCCAGCAGCTTAAGTAGTGGAAGGACAGGGGGCCAGTACTTC. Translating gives CASSLSSGRTGGQYF.

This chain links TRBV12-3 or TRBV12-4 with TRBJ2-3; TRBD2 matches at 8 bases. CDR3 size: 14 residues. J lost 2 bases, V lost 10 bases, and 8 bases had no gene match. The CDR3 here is CATQRGPYTDTQYF. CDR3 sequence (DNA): TGTGCCACTCAGCGGGGGCCCTACACAGATACGCAGTATTTT.

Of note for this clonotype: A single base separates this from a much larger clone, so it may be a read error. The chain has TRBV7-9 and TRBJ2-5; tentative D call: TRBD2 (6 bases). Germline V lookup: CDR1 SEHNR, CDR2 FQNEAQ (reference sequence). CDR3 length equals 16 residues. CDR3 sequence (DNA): TGTACCAGCAGCCCGAGGGCGGGGCGCAGTTTGGAGACCCAGTACTTC. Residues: CTSSPRAGRSLETQYF.

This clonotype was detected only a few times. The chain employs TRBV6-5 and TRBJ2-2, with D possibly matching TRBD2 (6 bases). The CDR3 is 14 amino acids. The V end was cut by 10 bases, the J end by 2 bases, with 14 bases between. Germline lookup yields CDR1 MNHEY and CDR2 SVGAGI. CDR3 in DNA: TGTGCCACCATACATAGCGGTAACACCGGGGAGCTGTTTTTT. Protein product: CATIHSGNTGELFF.